A selection of T cell receptor beta chains follows, all from one sample in a study of shared clonotypes between healthy human individuals. This table comes from immunoSEQ multiplex PCR, and its TCRdb copy is limited to in-frame clones, with some not included. The profile shows fewer than 1.8 million clones, roughly 98.5% of them singletons. The sample consisted of naive CD4+ T cells sorted from blood. The source of these receptors is a man aged 25 to 40 in good health. Both conserved end residues are part of each CDR3. A D gene is named only where the DNA matches it firmly. Clone size is given for some rows only: seen once, a few or many times, or a class if the clone is expanded.

D gene,V gene,clone size,J gene,CDR3 DNA,CDR3 protein
TRBD2,TRBV30,-,TRBJ2-5,TGTGCCTGGAGTGTACTAGCGGGGGAAGAGACCCAGTACTTC,CAWSVLAGEETQYF
-,TRBV25-1,-,TRBJ2-5,TGTGCCAGCAGTGAAAATTTGAGCGGGACAGGGACCCAGTACTTC,CASSENLSGTGTQYF
TRBD2,TRBV27,-,TRBJ2-7,TGTGCCAGCAGTTCGCCTACCGGGACTAGTAACGCGCAGTACTTC,CASSSPTGTSNAQYF
TRBD2,TRBV9,-,TRBJ2-3,TGTGCCAGCAGCGGCTGGACTAGCGGGAGCACAGATACGCAGTATTTT,CASSGWTSGSTDTQYF
-,TRBV27,-,TRBJ2-1,TGTGCCAGCAGTTTATCCCAGACGTCAGGCAGCCGCCTCGTCTTC,CASSLSQTSGSRLVF
-,TRBV7-2,once,TRBJ1-3,TGTGCCAGCGGGTCCAGTGGAAGAGGAAACACCATATATTTT,CASGSSGRGNTIYF
-,TRBV10-2,-,TRBJ2-3,TGCGCCAGCAGTCGAGGGGACACAGATACGCAGTATTTT,CASSRGDTDTQYF
TRBD1,TRBV5-1,-,TRBJ2-1,TGCGCCAGCAGCCTGACCGGGACAGGGGTCGATGAGCAGTTCTTC,CASSLTGTGVDEQFF
TRBD1,TRBV4-3,-,TRBJ1-4,TGCGCCAGCAGCCAAGGTAGGGGGCGAGGCGAAAAACTGTTTTTT,CASSQGRGRGEKLFF
TRBD1,TRBV18,-,TRBJ2-3,TGTGCCAGCTCACCAAGAGGACAGGGAGATACGCAGTATTTT,CASSPRGQGDTQYF
-,TRBV5-6,-,TRBJ1-3,TGTGCCAGCAGCTTGAGGGGCAGGGTGGCTGGAAACACCATATATTTT,CASSLRGRVAGNTIYF
-,TRBV10-3,few,TRBJ2-7,TGTGCCATCAGTGAGTTTGCGGGGAGCTACGAGCAGTACTTC,CAISEFAGSYEQYF
TRBD1,TRBV25-1,once,TRBJ1-4,TGTGCCAGCAGGGGACAGGGGGCGTTCACTAATGAAAAACTGTTTTTT,CASRGQGAFTNEKLFF
TRBD2,TRBV7-9,-,TRBJ2-2,TGTGCCAGCAGGAGACTAGCGGGAGGCACCGGGGAGCTGTTTTTT,CASRRLAGGTGELFF
-,TRBV5-4,-,TRBJ1-1,TGTGCCAGCAGCTTGAAACAGGGCAGAACTGAAGCTTTCTTT,CASSLKQGRTEAFF